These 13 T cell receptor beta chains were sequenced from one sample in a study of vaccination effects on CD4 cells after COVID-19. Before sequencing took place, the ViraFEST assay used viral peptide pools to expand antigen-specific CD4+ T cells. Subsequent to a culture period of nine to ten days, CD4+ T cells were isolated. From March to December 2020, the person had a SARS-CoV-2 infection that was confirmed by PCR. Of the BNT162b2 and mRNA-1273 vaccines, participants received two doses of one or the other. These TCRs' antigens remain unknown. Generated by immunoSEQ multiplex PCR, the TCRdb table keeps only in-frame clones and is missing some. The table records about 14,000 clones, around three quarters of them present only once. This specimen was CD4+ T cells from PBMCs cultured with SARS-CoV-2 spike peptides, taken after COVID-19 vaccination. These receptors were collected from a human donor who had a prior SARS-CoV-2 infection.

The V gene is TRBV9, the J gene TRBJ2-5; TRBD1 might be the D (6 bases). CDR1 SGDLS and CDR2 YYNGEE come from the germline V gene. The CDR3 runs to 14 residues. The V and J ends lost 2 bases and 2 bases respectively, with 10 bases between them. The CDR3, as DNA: TGTGCCAGCAGCGTCGAGGGGGTACAAGAGACCCAGTACTTC. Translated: CASSVEGVQETQYF.

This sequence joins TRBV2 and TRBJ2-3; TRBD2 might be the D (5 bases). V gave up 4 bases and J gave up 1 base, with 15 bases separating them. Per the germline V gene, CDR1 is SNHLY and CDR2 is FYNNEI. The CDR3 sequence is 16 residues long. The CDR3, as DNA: TGTGCCAGCAGTGTCTCGGGGAGAGAGGGCACAGATACGCAGTATTTT. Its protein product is CASSVSGREGTDTQYF.

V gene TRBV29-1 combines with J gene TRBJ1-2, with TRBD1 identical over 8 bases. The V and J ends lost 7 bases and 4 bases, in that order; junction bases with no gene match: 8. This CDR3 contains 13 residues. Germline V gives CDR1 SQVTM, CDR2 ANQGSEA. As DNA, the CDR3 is TGCAGCGGCGACAGGGGAGCTGGCTATGGCTACACCTTC. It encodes CSGDRGAGYGYTF.

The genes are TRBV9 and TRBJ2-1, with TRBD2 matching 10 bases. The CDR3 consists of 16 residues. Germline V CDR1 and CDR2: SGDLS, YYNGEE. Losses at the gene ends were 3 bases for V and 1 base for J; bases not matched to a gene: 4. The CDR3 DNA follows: TGTGCCAGCAGCGCACGACTAGCGGGTTCCTACAATGAGCAGTTCTTC. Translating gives CASSARLAGSYNEQFF.

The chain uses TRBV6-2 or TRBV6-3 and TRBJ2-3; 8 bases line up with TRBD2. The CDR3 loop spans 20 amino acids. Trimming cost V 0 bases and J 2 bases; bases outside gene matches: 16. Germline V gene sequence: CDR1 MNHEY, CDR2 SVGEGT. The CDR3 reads CASSYSKREGLKIPTDTQYF. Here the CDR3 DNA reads TGTGCCAGCAGTTACTCTAAACGGGAGGGCCTTAAGATCCCCACAGATACGCAGTATTTT.

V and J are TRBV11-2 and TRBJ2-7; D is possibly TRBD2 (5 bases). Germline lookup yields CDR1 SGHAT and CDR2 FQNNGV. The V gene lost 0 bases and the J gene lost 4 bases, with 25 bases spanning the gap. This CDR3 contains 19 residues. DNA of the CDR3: TGTGCCAGCAGCTTAGAAGCGCTCTATTTCCCTAGCAGAGGTTACGAGCAGTACTTC. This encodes CASSLEALYFPSRGYEQYF.

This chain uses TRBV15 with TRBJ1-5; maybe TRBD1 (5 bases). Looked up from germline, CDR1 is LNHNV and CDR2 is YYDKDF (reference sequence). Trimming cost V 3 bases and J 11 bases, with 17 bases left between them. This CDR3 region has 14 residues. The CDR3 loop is CATSSTRGALTQHF. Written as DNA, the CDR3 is TGTGCCACCAGCAGCACCCGGGGCGCCCTCACCCAGCATTTT.

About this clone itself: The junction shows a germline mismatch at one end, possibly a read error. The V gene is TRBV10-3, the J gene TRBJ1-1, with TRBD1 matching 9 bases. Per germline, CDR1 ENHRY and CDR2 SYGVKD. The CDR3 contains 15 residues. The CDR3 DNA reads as TGTGCCATCAGTGGGTCACAGGGGGCGGAAGATGGGGCTACCTTT. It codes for CAISGSQGAEDGATF.

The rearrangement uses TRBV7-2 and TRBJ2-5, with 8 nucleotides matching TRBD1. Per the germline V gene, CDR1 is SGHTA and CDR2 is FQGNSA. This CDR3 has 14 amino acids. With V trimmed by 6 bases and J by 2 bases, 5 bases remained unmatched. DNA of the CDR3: TGTGCCAGCAGTCAACAGGGGGGTCAAGAGACCCAGTACTTC. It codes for CASSQQGGQETQYF.

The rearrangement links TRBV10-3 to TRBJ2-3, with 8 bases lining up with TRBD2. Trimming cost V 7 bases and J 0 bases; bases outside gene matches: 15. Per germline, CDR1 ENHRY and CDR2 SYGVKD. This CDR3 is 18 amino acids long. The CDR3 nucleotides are TGTGCCATCATCAAGATCCCGGATAGCGGGGCTAGCACAGATACGCAGTATTTT. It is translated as CAIIKIPDSGASTDTQYF.

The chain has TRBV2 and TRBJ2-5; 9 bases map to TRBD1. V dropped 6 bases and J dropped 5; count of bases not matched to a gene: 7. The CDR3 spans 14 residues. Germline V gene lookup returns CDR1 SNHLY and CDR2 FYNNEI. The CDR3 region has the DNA TGTGCCAGCAGCAACAGGGGGCGATCGGAGACCCAGTACTTC. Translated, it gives CASSNRGRSETQYF.

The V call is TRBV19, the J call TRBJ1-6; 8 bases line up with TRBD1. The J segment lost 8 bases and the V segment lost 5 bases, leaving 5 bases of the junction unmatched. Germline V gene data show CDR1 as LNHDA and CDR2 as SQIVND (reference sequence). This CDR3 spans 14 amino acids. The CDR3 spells CASSVTGEDSPLHF. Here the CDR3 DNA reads TGTGCCAGTAGTGTGACAGGGGAGGATTCACCCCTCCACTTT.

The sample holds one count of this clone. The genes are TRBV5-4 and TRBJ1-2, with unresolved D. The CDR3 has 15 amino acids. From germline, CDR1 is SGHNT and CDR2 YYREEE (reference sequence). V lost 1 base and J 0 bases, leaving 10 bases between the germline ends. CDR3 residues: CASSLMTFSNYGYTF. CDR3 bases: TGTGCCAGCAGCTTGATGACCTTTTCTAACTATGGCTACACCTTC. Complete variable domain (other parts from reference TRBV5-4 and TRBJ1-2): ETGVTQSPTHLIKTRGQQVTLRCSSQSGHNTVSWYQQALGQGPQFIFQYYREEENGRGNFPPRFSGLQFPNYSSELNVNALELDDSALYLCASSLMTFSNYGYTFGSGTRLTVV.